This T cell receptor beta chain was profiled in a study of OX40 agonist ivuxolimab in advanced cancers. Study background: Administration of intravenous ivuxolimab to patients occurred every 2 weeks at 0.01 to 10 mg/kg. Broader study findings: Low normalized T-cell clonal expansion was additionally recorded for some nonresponders. Relative to CD4+, CD8+ T cells held more expanded clones on average.

About this clone: The antigen is undetermined.

This CDR3 spans 15 amino acids. Germline-derived CDR1 and CDR2 are SGHRS and YFSETQ. V was clipped by 3 bases and J by 6 bases; unmatched bases: 8. TCRdb keeps only in-frame clones here, not all; method: immunoSEQ multiplex PCR. The table records about 150,000 clones, approximately 94% of them present only once. Drawing of blood for sampling happened at baseline, at cycle 4 day 1, and at cycle 7 day 1. The chain carries TRBV5-1 and TRBJ2-2, with TRBD1 identical over 7 bases. Source: CD4+ or CD8+ T cells sorted from blood, taken in a trial of the OX40 agonist ivuxolimab. This TCR was sampled from an adult with an advanced solid tumor such as melanoma, head and neck, liver or kidney cancer. DNA for the CDR3: TGCGCCAGCAGCTCTACAGGGGCGGTCGCCGGGGAGCTGTTTTTT. Encoded protein: CASSSTGAVAGELFF.